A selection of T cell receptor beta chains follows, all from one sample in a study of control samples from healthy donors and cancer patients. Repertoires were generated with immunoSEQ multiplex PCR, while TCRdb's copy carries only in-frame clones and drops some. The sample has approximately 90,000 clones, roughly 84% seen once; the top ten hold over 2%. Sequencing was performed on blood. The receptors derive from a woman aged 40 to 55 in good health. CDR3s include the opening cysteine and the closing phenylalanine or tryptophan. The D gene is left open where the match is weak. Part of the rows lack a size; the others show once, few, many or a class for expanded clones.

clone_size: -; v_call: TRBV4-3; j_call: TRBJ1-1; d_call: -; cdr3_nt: TGCGCCAGCAGCCCCGGCGTGAGTAACACTGAAGCTTTCTTT; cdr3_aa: CASSPGVSNTEAFF
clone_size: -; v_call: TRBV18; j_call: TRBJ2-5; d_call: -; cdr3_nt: TGTGCCAGCTCAGTGACAGGTCAAGAGACCCAGTACTTC; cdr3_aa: CASSVTGQETQYF
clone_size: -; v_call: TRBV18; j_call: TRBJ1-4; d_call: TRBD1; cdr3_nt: TGTGCCAGCTCACCAGGGCGACAGGGAGAAAAACTGTTTTTT; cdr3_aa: CASSPGRQGEKLFF
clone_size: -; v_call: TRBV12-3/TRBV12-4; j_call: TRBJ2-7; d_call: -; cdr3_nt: TGTGCCAGCAGCCCCCTTGGGTCGTACTTC; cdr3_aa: CASSPLGSYF
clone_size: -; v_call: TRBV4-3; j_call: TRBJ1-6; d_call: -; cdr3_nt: TGCGCCAGCAGCCAAGGCCAGAATTCACCCCTCCACTTT; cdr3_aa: CASSQGQNSPLHF
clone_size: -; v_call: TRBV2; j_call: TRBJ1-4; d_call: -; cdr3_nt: TGTGCCAGCAGCCCTCGGGCAGGGGCTAATGAAAAACTGTTTTTT; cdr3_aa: CASSPRAGANEKLFF
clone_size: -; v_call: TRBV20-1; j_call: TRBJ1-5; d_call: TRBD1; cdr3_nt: TGCAGTGCTAGTAACAGGGGTTTCGGCAATCAGCCCCAGCATTTT; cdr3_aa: CSASNRGFGNQPQHF
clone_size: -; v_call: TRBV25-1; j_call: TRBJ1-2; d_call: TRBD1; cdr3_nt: TGTGCCAGCAGTATGAGGGGGCGCGACTATGGCTACACCTTC; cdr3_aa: CASSMRGRDYGYTF
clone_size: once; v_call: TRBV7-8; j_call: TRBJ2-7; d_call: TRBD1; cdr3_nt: TGTGCCAGCAGCCATACAGGGGTGGGCTACGAGCAGTACTTC; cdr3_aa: CASSHTGVGYEQYF
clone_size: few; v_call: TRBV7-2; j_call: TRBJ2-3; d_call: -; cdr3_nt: TGTGCCAGCGGATCGACAGATACGCAGTATTTT; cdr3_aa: CASGSTDTQYF
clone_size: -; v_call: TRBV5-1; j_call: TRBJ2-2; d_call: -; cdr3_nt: TGCGCCAGCAGCGATCTCTCACGCAGGGGTAACACCGGGGAGCTGTTTTTT; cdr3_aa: CASSDLSRRGNTGELFF
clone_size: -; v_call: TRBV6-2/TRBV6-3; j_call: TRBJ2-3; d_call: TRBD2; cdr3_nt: TGTGCCAGCAGTTACATGCTCGGCGGGGGGGCTGTAGATACGCAGTATTTT; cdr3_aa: CASSYMLGGGAVDTQYF